The 25 T cell receptor beta chains below come from one sample, sequenced in a study of blood T cell repertoires in COVID-19. Profiling relied on immunoSEQ multiplex PCR, and the TCRdb table lists in-frame clones only, not all of them. The table has under 120,000 clones, roughly four fifths seen once. Sequences were obtained from peripheral blood. The origin of the receptors is a man aged 65-85 years with active or convalescent COVID-19.

The V and J genes are TRBV6-5 and TRBJ2-7; TRBD2 is a possible D gene (6 bases). The CDR3 loop spans 14 amino acids. Per the germline V gene, CDR1 is MNHEY and CDR2 is SVGAGI. V gave up 6 bases and J gave up 3 bases, with 15 bases separating them. The CDR3 spells CASSPRRANYEQYF. DNA for the CDR3: TGTGCCAGCAGCCCCCGGAGGGCCAACTACGAGCAGTACTTC.

This clone was recorded once. The chain joins TRBV28 to TRBJ2-7; tentatively, D is TRBD2 (5 bases). V was trimmed by 2 bases and J by 6 bases, leaving 8 bases between them. Per the germline V gene, CDR1 is MDHEN and CDR2 is SYDVKM. The CDR3 runs to 12 residues. This CDR3 reads CASSLAGGEQYF. DNA for the CDR3: TGTGCCAGCAGTTTAGCAGGAGGCGAGCAGTACTTC.

The chain is built from TRBV25-1 and TRBJ2-3, with 9 bases aligning to TRBD1. The CDR3 has 14 residues. Germline assignment: CDR1 MGHDK and CDR2 SYGVNS. Unmatched junction bases numbered 3, after V lost 8 bases and J lost 0 bases. The CDR3 loop is CASWDRVSTDTQYF. The CDR3 DNA is TGTGCCAGCTGGGACAGGGTGAGCACAGATACGCAGTATTTT.

The J gene is TRBJ1-4, the V gene TRBV6-4; 7 bases are shared with TRBD1. V lost 6 bases and J lost 8; bases outside the gene matches: 12. The CDR3 spans 15 residues. Germline loops: CDR1 MRHNA, CDR2 SNTAGT. This CDR3 is CASRDPTGPAEKLFF. In DNA, the CDR3 is TGTGCCAGCAGGGACCCGACAGGGCCAGCCGAAAAACTGTTTTTT.

The V gene is TRBV5-1, the J gene TRBJ1-1; D remains ambiguous. This CDR3 contains 13 residues. The germline V gene encodes CDR1 SGHRS and CDR2 YFSETQ. V lost 2 bases and J 1 base, leaving 6 bases between the germline ends. The CDR3 sequence is CASSFTENTEAFF. The CDR3 nucleotides read TGCGCCAGCAGCTTCACAGAGAACACTGAAGCTTTCTTT. Using reference TRBV5-1 and TRBJ1-1 for the parts outside the CDR3, the full variable domain is KAGVTQTPRYLIKTRGQQVTLSCSPISGHRSVSWYQQTPGQGLQFLFEYFSETQRNKGNFPGRFSGRQFSNSRSEMNVSTLELGDSALYLCASSFTENTEAFFGQGTRLTVV.

The chain couples TRBV2 to TRBJ1-2; 8 positions agree with TRBD1. V lost 6 bases, J lost 8 bases, and 8 bases stayed unmatched. The CDR3 has 13 amino acids. Germline V gene data show CDR1 as SNHLY and CDR2 as FYNNEI. CDR3 residues: CASSGGTGLGYTF. CDR3 DNA: TGTGCCAGCAGCGGAGGGACAGGCCTCGGCTACACCTTC.

The J gene is TRBJ2-1, the V gene TRBV12-3 or TRBV12-4; D is perhaps TRBD2 (5 bases). The CDR3 consists of 11 residues. With 1 base removed from V and 10 bases from J, the gap between germline ends came to 5 bases. CDR3 amino acids: CASSLGEEQFF. In DNA form, the CDR3 reads TGTGCCAGCAGTTTAGGGGAGGAGCAGTTCTTC.

The rearrangement uses TRBV30 and TRBJ1-6; possible D gene TRBD1, 5 bases. Germline assignment: CDR1 GTSNPN and CDR2 SVGIG (reference sequence). The V end lost 1 base, the J end lost 5 bases, and 12 bases lay between the germline ends. There are 15 residues in the CDR3. This CDR3 is CAWSGRTGNNSPLHF. The CDR3 DNA is TGTGCCTGGAGTGGGAGAACAGGCAATAATTCACCCCTCCACTTT.

The chain recombines TRBV7-2 with TRBJ1-2; no firm D call. V was trimmed by 1 base and J by 5 bases, leaving 8 bases between them. This CDR3 has 13 amino acids. Germline CDR1 SGHTA, CDR2 FQGNSA. CDR3 DNA sequence: TGTGCCAGCAGCTTAGAACGGGAGTATGGCTACACCTTC. This encodes CASSLEREYGYTF.

V gene TRBV4-1 combines with J gene TRBJ1-1; no firm D call. Trimming took 4 bases from V and 1 from J, leaving 7 bases between them. Germline-derived CDR1 and CDR2 are MGHRA and YSYEKL. CDR3 length: 13 residues. The CDR3: CASSREPNTEAFF. CDR3 nucleotides: TGCGCCAGCAGCCGGGAGCCGAACACTGAAGCTTTCTTT.

The genes are TRBV18 and TRBJ2-1, with 7 bases fitting TRBD2. Germline V gives CDR1 KGHSH, CDR2 LQKENI. J gave up 8 bases and V 2 bases, and 0 bases lay outside the gene matches. The CDR3 is made up of 12 amino acids. For the CDR3, the DNA is TGTGCCAGCTCACCAAGCGGGGATGAGCAGTTCTTC. Encoded protein: CASSPSGDEQFF.

This chain connects TRBV12-3 or TRBV12-4 to TRBJ1-1; D gene unclear. V lost 1 base to trimming and J lost 2 bases, with 5 bases between them. The length of the CDR3 is 13 residues. The CDR3 spells CASSLGLNTEAFF. CDR3 in DNA: TGTGCCAGCAGTTTAGGCCTAAACACTGAAGCTTTCTTT.

This chain joins TRBV21-1 and TRBJ1-1; the table's D call TRBD1 went unverified against the DNA. TRBV21-1 is given as a pseudogene. CDR3 length equals 15 residues. The CDR3 nucleotides are TGTGCCAGCAGCAATTGGGGCGCGGTGGACACTGAAGCTTTCTTT. Its protein product is CASSNWGAVDTEAFF.

The CDR3 loop reads CASSISGSGETQYF. CDR3 bases: TGTGCCAGTAGTATCTCGGGGTCGGGCGAGACCCAGTACTTC. V gene TRBV19 combines with J gene TRBJ2-5; a possible D gene is TRBD2 (5 bases). Germline lookup yields CDR1 LNHDA and CDR2 SQIVND (reference sequence). The CDR3 consists of 14 residues. Deletions cut 3 bases from V and 5 bases from J, with 13 bases between.

This clone turned up a few times. The CDR3, as DNA: TGTGCCAGCTCACCGATAGCATCCCCGAACACTGAAGCTTTCTTT. Amino acids: CASSPIASPNTEAFF. The chain combines TRBV18 with TRBJ1-1; D gene unclear. Trimming stripped 3 bases from V and 1 base from J, with 12 bases between. The CDR3 has 15 residues. In germline, CDR1 is KGHSH, CDR2 LQKENI.

This clone was counted a few times. The rearrangement joins TRBV6-2 or TRBV6-3 to TRBJ1-2; D gene unclear. The CDR3 is 13 residues long. V shed 5 bases and J shed 4 bases, with 11 bases lying between them. The V gene's germline CDR1 is MNHEY and CDR2 SVGEGT. The CDR3 here is CASSKGGLYGYTF. In nucleotides, the CDR3 is TGTGCCAGCAGTAAGGGCGGACTCTATGGCTACACCTTC.

V gene TRBV6-5 combines with J gene TRBJ2-7; TRBD2 aligns across 8 bases. Trimming took 6 bases from V and 3 from J; bases not matched to a gene: 10. The CDR3 spans 15 residues. Germline CDR1 is MNHEY and CDR2 is SVGAGI. CDR3 nucleotides: TGTGCCAGCAGAACTAGCGGCTTAGCCCGCTACGAGCAGTACTTC. Amino acids: CASRTSGLARYEQYF.

The chain joins TRBV3-1 (or the pseudogene TRBV3-2) to TRBJ1-5; no reliable D call. Trimming took off 1 base at V and 4 bases at J, with 14 bases between the two ends. CDR3 size: 16 residues. Germline V lookup: CDR1 LGHDT, CDR2 YNNKEL (reference sequence). CDR3 region: CASSQGGRWRNQPQHF. The CDR3 region has the DNA TGTGCCAGCAGCCAAGGTGGACGATGGAGGAATCAGCCCCAGCATTTT.

The chain joins TRBV3-1 (or the pseudogene TRBV3-2) to TRBJ2-7; 11 bases are shared with TRBD2. Germline lookup yields CDR1 LGHDT and CDR2 YNNKEL (reference sequence). This CDR3 has 14 residues. After removal of 1 base from V and 10 bases from J, the junction contained 6 bases not matched to a gene. CDR3 protein: CASSQGTSGGAQYF. Here the CDR3 DNA reads TGTGCCAGCAGCCAAGGTACTAGCGGGGGCGCCCAGTACTTC.

The rearrangement links TRBV24-1 to TRBJ2-7, with 13 bases lining up with TRBD2. The CDR3 extends over 16 amino acids. Germline-derived CDR1 and CDR2 are KGHDR and SFDVKD. After removal of 3 bases from V and 4 bases from J, the junction contained 5 bases not matched to a gene. The CDR3 loop reads CATSDPRTSGSYEQYF. The CDR3 nucleotides read TGTGCCACCAGTGATCCACGGACTAGCGGGAGTTACGAGCAGTACTTC.

The chain couples TRBV7-9 to TRBJ1-1, with 8 nucleotides matching TRBD1. CDR1 and CDR2 (germline): SEHNR, FQNEAQ (reference sequence). The trim removed 7 bases at V and 5 bases at J, leaving 6 bases unmatched. The CDR3 loop spans 13 amino acids. The CDR3 spells CASTIQGGTEAFF. CDR3 sequence (DNA): TGTGCCAGCACCATACAGGGGGGGACTGAAGCTTTCTTT.

This clone was recorded once. The rearrangement links TRBV13 to TRBJ1-2; weak D call: TRBD1 (5 bases). V was shortened by 3 bases and J by 6 bases, with 11 bases between the two germline ends. CDR1 PRHDT and CDR2 FYEKMQ come from the germline V gene (reference sequence). This CDR3 contains 13 residues. CDR3 nucleotide sequence: TGTGCCAGCAGCTTCGGGGGAGAGGATGGCTACACCTTC. It yields the protein CASSFGGEDGYTF.

This clone was detected a few times. This rearrangement joins TRBV24-1 to TRBJ2-7; possibly TRBD2 for D (6 bases). The CDR3 consists of 13 residues. Germline V gene sequence: CDR1 KGHDR, CDR2 SFDVKD. With 7 bases removed from V and 6 bases from J, the gap between germline ends came to 15 bases. The CDR3 DNA reads TGTGCCACCAGGAGCGGGTCCCTCGGCGAGCAGTACTTC. Protein sequence: CATRSGSLGEQYF.

The DNA for the CDR3 is TGTGCCAGCAGCGTAGACCCAGCGGGGGGGTCCTACGAGCAGTACTTC. Translation gives CASSVDPAGGSYEQYF. The chain recombines TRBV9 with TRBJ2-7; 10 bases align to TRBD2. From germline, CDR1 is SGDLS and CDR2 YYNGEE. The junction had 4 bases not matched to a gene; V was cut back by 0 bases and J by 1 base. CDR3 length equals 16 residues.

Only one count was recorded for this clone. This chain uses TRBV5-1 with TRBJ2-5, with 11 bases aligning to TRBD2. This CDR3 is built from 14 residues. V was clipped by 9 bases and J by 4 bases; unmatched bases: 8. CDR1 SGHRS and CDR2 YFSETQ come from the germline V gene. The CDR3 sequence: CATGELAGAETQYF. In nucleotides, the CDR3 is TGCGCCACCGGTGAACTAGCGGGAGCAGAGACCCAGTACTTC.